Below are 4 T cell receptor beta chains sequenced from a single sample in a study of HIV-infected patients and healthy controls. No cell fractionation was done, so the repertoire covers all unsorted peripheral blood T cells. cDNA was made from about 500 ng RNA using alpha and beta constant primers. Using multiplexing indices, alpha and beta chain libraries were generated apart by chain-specific third strand synthesis. Via MiXCR, TCRdb re-called the 5' RACE reads, giving one row per CDR3 protein. This table holds some 10,000 distinct CDR3 sequences, roughly 8% found once. The sample comprised blood. Receptors originate from an adult in good health.

This clonotype was found many times. The gene calls are TRBV11-2 and TRBJ2-3; D is unresolved. This CDR3 comprises 14 residues. Germline assignment: CDR1 SGHAT and CDR2 FQNNGV. V was shortened by 1 base and J by 2 bases, with 7 bases between the two germline ends. The CDR3 coding sequence is TGTGCCAGCAGCTTAGGACTCAACACAGATACGCAGTATTTT. This encodes CASSLGLNTDTQYF.

In its sample, this clonotype ranks as medium-sized. The CDR3 DNA is TGTGCCAGCAGCTCTAAATCTGGGGCCAACGTCCTGACTTTC. Protein product: CASSSKSGANVLTF. This chain uses TRBV7-2 with TRBJ2-6; no reliable D call. Trimming removed 4 bases from V and 1 base from J, with 5 bases in between. This CDR3 has 14 amino acids. The germline V gene has CDR1 SGHTA and CDR2 FQGNSA.

This clonotype is medium-sized (0.01 to 0.1%) in the sample. This chain joins TRBV7-9 and TRBJ2-1, with D maybe TRBD2 (6 bases). The CDR3 contains 15 residues. Trimming pared 2 bases from V and 8 bases from J, leaving 16 bases between. Germline V CDR1 and CDR2: SEHNR, FQNEAQ (reference sequence). The CDR3 reads CASSLWRDSLDEQFF. Here the CDR3 DNA reads TGTGCCAGCAGCTTATGGCGGGATAGCCTGGATGAGCAGTTCTTC.

This clonotype was detected a few times. The rearrangement uses TRBV12-3 or TRBV12-4 and TRBJ1-2; D ambiguous. The V gene lost 2 bases and the J gene lost 8 bases, with 9 bases spanning the gap. This CDR3 spans 12 amino acids. This CDR3 reads CASSLRAEGYTF. CDR3 bases: TGTGCCAGCAGTTTACGGGCAGAAGGCTACACCTTC.